These 16 T cell receptor beta chains share one sample of origin, sequenced in a study of T cell responses to AZD1222 COVID-19 vaccine. Sequenced by immunoSEQ multiplex PCR; TCRdb stores in-frame clones only, minus some. Here the sample spans some 97,000 clones, 85% to 90% being singletons. The input for sequencing was peripheral blood, taken on day 0 of AZD1222 vaccination. The receptors stem from an adult in good health.

The V and J genes are TRBV4-1 and TRBJ2-3; 11 nucleotides line up with TRBD2. CDR1 and CDR2 (germline): MGHRA, YSYEKL. V trimming: 1 base; J trimming: 0 bases; junction bases outside the gene matches: 6. This CDR3 is 18 amino acids long. The CDR3 protein is CASSQVWTSGSSTDTQYF. CDR3 DNA sequence: TGCGCCAGCAGCCAAGTTTGGACTAGCGGGTCTAGCACAGATACGCAGTATTTT.

This chain connects TRBV5-1 to TRBJ1-3; D remains unclear. V was clipped by 2 bases and J by 4 bases, with 4 bases between them. The CDR3 spans 12 residues. CDR1 and CDR2 (germline): SGHRS, YFSETQ. The DNA for the CDR3 is TGCGCCAGCAGCTTTGAGGGAAACACCATATATTTT. It specifies CASSFEGNTIYF. Supplemented by reference TRBV5-1 and TRBJ1-3, the full variable domain reads KAGVTQTPRYLIKTRGQQVTLSCSPISGHRSVSWYQQTPGQGLQFLFEYFSETQRNKGNFPGRFSGRQFSNSRSEMNVSTLELGDSALYLCASSFEGNTIYFGEGSWLTVV.

This clone has just one count. The chain couples TRBV3-1 (or the pseudogene TRBV3-2) to TRBJ1-5; D possibly corresponds to TRBD1 (6 bases). CDR1 is LGHDT and CDR2 is YNNKEL in the germline V gene (reference sequence). V was shortened by 0 bases and J by 7 bases, with 16 bases between the two germline ends. This CDR3 comprises 16 residues. The CDR3 region is CASSQDRGERGQPQHF. The CDR3 nucleotides are TGTGCCAGCAGCCAAGACAGGGGAGAACGGGGCCAGCCCCAGCATTTT.

The chain has TRBV18 and TRBJ1-1, with a possible D match to TRBD1 (5 bases). The CDR3 is 14 amino acids. V gave up 6 bases and J gave up 4 bases, with 15 bases separating them. Germline CDR1 is KGHSH and CDR2 is LQKENI. The DNA for the CDR3 is TGTGCCAGCTCCCTGCGGGGGTACAGCACTGAAGCTTTCTTT. The encoded protein is CASSLRGYSTEAFF.

To note about this clone: The junction differs from germline at one of its ends, possibly a read error. J is TRBJ1-1 and V is TRBV6-4; D remains ambiguous. Per the germline V gene, CDR1 is MRHNA and CDR2 is SNTAGT. This CDR3 contains 13 residues. In DNA, the CDR3 is TGTGCCAGCAGTGACTTTGACGGAAACTCGAAATTTTTT. The encoded protein is CASSDFDGNSKFF.

The chain's CDR3 is CASTGAPGGEQYF. The CDR3 DNA sequence: TGTGCCAGTACCGGGGCCCCGGGGGGCGAGCAGTACTTC. The J gene is TRBJ2-7, the V gene TRBV28; TRBD2 matches at 7 bases. With V trimmed by 9 bases and J by 6 bases, 11 bases remained unmatched. The CDR3 loop spans 13 amino acids. Germline V gene lookup returns CDR1 MDHEN and CDR2 SYDVKM.

The V gene is TRBV12-3 or TRBV12-4, the J gene TRBJ1-4, with TRBD1 as a possible D gene (5 bases). The CDR3 has 13 residues. Trimming pared 3 bases from V and 7 bases from J, leaving 9 bases between. The CDR3, as DNA: TGTGCCAGCAGTTTTTCGGGGGGTGAAAAACTGTTTTTT. This codes for CASSFSGGEKLFF.

The gene calls are TRBV28 and TRBJ1-4; possible D gene TRBD1, 6 bases. V dropped 5 bases and J dropped 11 bases, with 18 bases sitting between them. This CDR3 is built from 14 residues. CDR1 MDHEN and CDR2 SYDVKM come from the germline V gene. CDR3: CASSHPDRPTKLFF. CDR3 nucleotide sequence: TGTGCCAGCAGTCATCCAGACAGGCCGACTAAACTGTTTTTT.

The V gene is TRBV19, the J gene TRBJ2-5; the D gene could be TRBD1 or TRBD2 (5 bases each). The CDR3 contains 12 residues. Germline loops: CDR1 LNHDA, CDR2 SQIVND (reference sequence). Between the trimmed V and J ends, which lost 5 bases and 5 bases, there was a span of 9 bases. The CDR3 DNA sequence: TGTGCCAGTAGTCGGGGCAGCGAGACCCAGTACTTC. Protein sequence: CASSRGSETQYF. The full variable domain, completed using reference TRBV19 and TRBJ2-5, is DGGITQSPKYLFRKEGQNVTLSCEQNLNHDAMYWYRQDPGQGLRLIYYSQIVNDFQKGDIAEGYSVSREKKESFPLTVTSAQKNPTAFYLCASSRGSETQYFGPGTRLLVL.

The table lists this clone with a few counts. The chain joins TRBV4-2 to TRBJ1-1; D not resolved. Germline V gene sequence: CDR1 LGHNA, CDR2 YNFKEQ. The CDR3 loop spans 13 amino acids. Between the trimmed V and J ends, which lost 0 bases and 10 bases, there was a span of 12 bases. DNA for the CDR3: TGTGCCAGCAGCCAAGACTCGGACTCAGGAGCTTTCTTT. Translation: CASSQDSDSGAFF.

The CDR3 spells CASSLGLAEIYNEQFF. CDR3 coding DNA: TGTGCCAGCAGTCTGGGACTAGCGGAAATATACAATGAGCAGTTCTTC. This chain links TRBV6-6 with TRBJ2-1; 11 nucleotides line up with TRBD2. The CDR3 runs to 16 residues. CDR1 is MNHNY and CDR2 is SVGAGI in the germline V gene (reference sequence). J lost 4 bases, V lost 5 bases, and 7 bases had no gene match.

The V and J genes are TRBV28 and TRBJ1-5, with D hard to call. This CDR3 comprises 14 residues. V was trimmed by 4 bases and J by 12 bases, leaving 19 bases between them. CDR1 is MDHEN and CDR2 is SYDVKM in the germline V gene. CDR3 sequence: CASSSPTTNPVQHF. The CDR3 region has the DNA TGTGCCAGCAGTTCCCCGACGACAAACCCGGTCCAGCATTTT.

The J gene is TRBJ1-2, the V gene TRBV28, with D uncertain. Trimming cost V 6 bases and J 4 bases, with 21 bases left between them. Germline lookup yields CDR1 MDHEN and CDR2 SYDVKM. The CDR3 length is 16 residues. The DNA for the CDR3 is TGTGCCAGCAGCCAATCCCAGGACGTTTATGGCTATGGCTACACCTTC. This codes for CASSQSQDVYGYGYTF.

There are a few counts of this clone. V is TRBV28 and J is TRBJ2-3, with a possible D match to TRBD2 (6 bases). CDR1 and CDR2 (germline): MDHEN, SYDVKM. This CDR3 contains 16 residues. V lost 5 bases to trimming and J lost 2 bases, with 17 bases between them. CDR3 residues: CASSHAGTGYTDTQYF. The CDR3 coding sequence is TGTGCCAGCAGTCATGCCGGGACTGGATACACAGATACGCAGTATTTT.

This clone came up a few times. The V call is TRBV5-1, the J call TRBJ1-4; no clear D. Trimming stripped 0 bases from V and 0 bases from J, with 9 bases between. Germline-derived CDR1 and CDR2 are SGHRS and YFSETQ. The CDR3 consists of 16 residues. CDR3 region: CASSLVADATNEKLFF. DNA for the CDR3: TGCGCCAGCAGCTTGGTAGCGGATGCAACTAATGAAAAACTGTTTTTT. Using reference TRBV5-1 and TRBJ1-4 for the parts outside the CDR3, the full variable domain is KAGVTQTPRYLIKTRGQQVTLSCSPISGHRSVSWYQQTPGQGLQFLFEYFSETQRNKGNFPGRFSGRQFSNSRSEMNVSTLELGDSALYLCASSLVADATNEKLFFGSGTQLSVL.

The gene calls are TRBV11-2 and TRBJ2-7; TRBD1 might be the D (6 bases). V lost 4 bases to trimming and J lost 3 bases, with 10 bases between them. The CDR3 runs 13 residues. Germline CDR1 is SGHAT and CDR2 is FQNNGV. The CDR3 loop reads CASSSDRFYEQYF. The CDR3, as DNA: TGTGCCAGCAGCTCCGACAGGTTCTACGAGCAGTACTTC.